These 20 T cell receptor beta chains were all obtained from the same sample, sequenced in a study of tumor and adjacent non-tumor tissue in lung cancer. No cell sorting was done before RNA was extracted from the tissue. A modified ARM-PCR protocol with three rounds of nested PCR amplified TCRbeta. One entry per CDR3 protein results from TCRdb running MiXCR on the multiplex PCR reads. The sample records tens of thousands of distinct CDR3 sequences, around four fifths being singletons. The sequenced sample was lung tumor tissue. These receptors all come from a woman between 45 and 60 years old with non-small cell lung cancer.

About this clonotype itself: The junction departs from the called germline gene at one end, perhaps through a read error. The rearrangement uses TRBV12-3 or TRBV12-4 and TRBJ1-2, with D possibly matching TRBD1 (6 bases). CDR3 size: 15 residues. Here the CDR3 reads CASSTQGLGKDGYAF. The CDR3 DNA reads TGTGCCAGCAGTACACAGGGATTAGGGAAAGATGGCTACGCCTTC.

This chain joins TRBV4-2 and TRBJ2-2; 14 bases align to TRBD2. In germline, CDR1 is LGHNA, CDR2 YNFKEQ. The CDR3 has 20 amino acids. Here the CDR3 reads CTISQDRLAGGLGNTGELFF. CDR3 in DNA: TGTACCATCAGCCAAGACCGACTAGCGGGAGGGCTTGGGAACACCGGGGAGCTGTTTTTT.

Regarding this clonotype: This may stem from a read error, because a much larger clone lies one nucleotide away. This chain uses TRBV28 with TRBJ2-6; weak D call: TRBD1 (5 bases). Looked up from germline, CDR1 is MDHEN and CDR2 is SYDVKM. V lost 8 bases to trimming and J lost 2 bases, with 13 bases between them. This CDR3 spans 15 amino acids. The CDR3: CASGKYRTGANVLTF. CDR3 coding DNA: TGTGCCAGCGGAAAGTACAGGACTGGGGCCAACGTCCTGACTTTC.

In the case of this clonotype: The junction and the germline gene differ at one end; a read error may be behind it. V gene TRBV29-1 combines with J gene TRBJ2-2; weak D call: TRBD2 (5 bases). The germline gives CDR1 SQVTM, CDR2 ANQGSEA. The CDR3 covers 14 residues. CDR3 sequence: CSVGVSPNTGDLFF. For the CDR3, the DNA is TGCAGCGTTGGGGTCAGTCCGAACACCGGGGATCTGTTTTTT.

The chain combines TRBV6-6 with TRBJ1-5; D uncertain. V shed 2 bases and J shed 0 bases, with 8 bases lying between them. Per germline, CDR1 MNHNY and CDR2 SVGAGI (reference sequence). The length of the CDR3 is 15 residues. This CDR3 reads CASSYRVASNQPQHF. The CDR3 nucleotides read TGTGCCAGCAGTTACAGGGTGGCTAGCAATCAGCCCCAGCATTTT.

This clonotype has ten or more counts. V and J are TRBV11-2 and TRBJ2-7, with a possible D match to TRBD1 (6 bases). Germline V gene lookup returns CDR1 SGHAT and CDR2 FQNNGV. Trimming stripped 2 bases from V and 1 base from J, with 9 bases between. The CDR3 runs to 14 residues. The CDR3 nucleotides read TGTGCCAGCAGCTTATGGCAGGGGTCCTACGAGCAGTACTTC. Translated: CASSLWQGSYEQYF.

Remarks on this clonotype: Germline and junction disagree at one end, which may indicate a read error. J is TRBJ1-1 and V is TRBV10-3; TRBD1 might be the D (6 bases). CDR1 and CDR2 (germline): ENHRY, SYGVKD. The CDR3 covers 15 residues. The CDR3 sequence: CAISEFRGVNTGAFF. CDR3 coding DNA: TGTGCCATCAGTGAGTTCAGGGGTGTGAACACTGGAGCTTTCTTT.

Details on this clonotype: One end of the junction is discordant with germline, which a read error may explain. The chain carries TRBV6-5 and TRBJ1-1, with D uncertain. CDR1 MNHEY and CDR2 SVGAGI come from the germline V gene. The CDR3 spans 13 residues. The CDR3 coding sequence is TGTGCCAGCAGTAACTCCTCGAGTAGGGTGGCTTTCTTT. It specifies CASSNSSSRVAFF.

In regard to this clonotype: A junction end diverges from the germline sequence, so it may reflect a read error. The CDR3 nucleotides are TGTGCCATCAGTGAGTCGGAGTCTAGGGCCAACGTTCTGACTTTC. As protein: CAISESESRANVLTF. The V and J genes are TRBV10-3 and TRBJ2-6; D is unresolved. Germline CDR1 ENHRY, CDR2 SYGVKD. The CDR3 is made up of 15 amino acids.

A word on this clonotype: At one boundary the junction diverges from the germline segment, which might be a read error. The genes are TRBV14 and TRBJ2-7, with D hard to call. The CDR3 length is 12 residues. Germline V lookup: CDR1 SGHDN, CDR2 FVKESK. The chain's CDR3 is CASNHDTYKQHF. DNA for the CDR3: TGTGCCAGCAACCATGACACCTACAAGCAGCACTTC. Combining the CDR3 with reference TRBV14 and TRBJ2-7 gives the whole variable domain EAGVTQFPSHSVIEKGQTVTLRCDPISGHDNLYWYRRVMGKEIKFLLHFVKESKQDESGMPNNRFLAERTGGTYSTLKVQPAELEDSGVYFCASNHDTYKQHFGPGTRLTVT.

Turning to this clonotype: At one end the junction does not follow the germline gene, possibly because of a read error. The chain recombines TRBV28 with TRBJ2-2; D is possibly TRBD1 or TRBD2 (5 bases each). The germline gives CDR1 MDHEN, CDR2 SYDVKM. CDR3 length: 14 residues. The CDR3 loop reads CASGLLANTGDLFF. The CDR3 region has the DNA TGTGCCAGCGGTTTATTAGCGAACACCGGGGACCTGTTTTTT.

As for this clonotype: The CDR3 does not close with the conserved phenylalanine or tryptophan, likely indicating a read error. The chain is built from TRBV10-3 and TRBJ1-2; D uncertain. The germline V gene encodes CDR1 ENHRY and CDR2 SYGVKD. The CDR3 runs 12 residues. In DNA, the CDR3 is TGTGCCATTTCGGAATCACTTTATGGGTACACCATC. Translation: CAISESLYGYTI.

About this clonotype: Germline is not matched at one junction end, which may reflect a read error. The chain employs TRBV11-2 and TRBJ2-3; D is perhaps TRBD2 (5 bases). CDR3 length equals 13 residues. Germline CDR1 is SGHAT and CDR2 is FQNNGV. CDR3 DNA: TGTACCAGCAGCTTAGATCGGGCGGGTACGCAGTATTTT. It is translated as CTSSLDRAGTQYF.

This rearrangement joins TRBV20-1 to TRBJ2-5; the D gene could be TRBD1 or TRBD2 (5 bases each). CDR3 length: 15 residues. The germline V gene has CDR1 DFQATT and CDR2 SNEGSKA (reference sequence). V dropped 2 bases and J dropped 2 bases, with 15 bases sitting between them. The chain's CDR3 is CSARPGPELQETQYF. For the CDR3, the DNA is TGCAGTGCTAGACCGGGACCAGAGCTACAAGAGACCCAGTACTTC.

Comment on this clonotype: A read error is likely, as this CDR3 ends without the conserved phenylalanine or tryptophan. V is TRBV11-2 and J is TRBJ2-7; D is unresolved. Trimming shortened V by 9 bases and J by 5 bases, and 14 bases separated the two germline ends. The germline gives CDR1 SGHAT, CDR2 FQNNGV. The CDR3 has 12 amino acids. Written as DNA, the CDR3 is TGTGCCAGTACCACCAGCACAGACGAGCAGTACTAC. Encoded protein: CASTTSTDEQYY.

As regards this clonotype: A read error may account for a junction end that differs from germline. V usage is TRBV4-1 and J usage is TRBJ2-1; D unresolved. Looked up from germline, CDR1 is MGHRA and CDR2 is YSYEKL. CDR3 length: 16 amino acids. DNA of the CDR3: TGCGCCAGCAGCCAAGATCCTGGTAGCTCCTACATTGAGCAGCTCTTT. Translating gives CASSQDPGSSYIEQLF.

Concerning this clonotype itself: One end of the junction fails to match germline, which may point to a read error. V is TRBV6-2 or TRBV6-3 and J is TRBJ2-3, with a possible D match to TRBD2 (5 bases). From germline, CDR1 is MNHEY and CDR2 SVGEGT. The CDR3 is 14 residues long. The CDR3 loop reads CGSSSPRLGDTQYF. Written as DNA, the CDR3 is TGTGGCAGCAGTTCCCCCCGCCTCGGGGATACACAGTATTTT.

The V gene is TRBV6-1, the J gene TRBJ1-1; 10 nucleotides match TRBD1. Germline V gene data show CDR1 as MNHNS and CDR2 as SASEGT. This CDR3 region has 14 residues. V lost 8 bases and J lost 4; bases outside the gene matches: 7. CDR3 sequence (DNA): TGTGCCAGCCTGAGGCGGGACAGGGGCACTGAAGCTTTCTTT. It translates to CASLRRDRGTEAFF.

This clonotype was seen only once. This could be a read error, since a much larger clone is one nucleotide away. The chain couples TRBV24-1 to TRBJ2-1; 8 bases fit TRBD2. V lost 8 bases to trimming and J lost 3 bases; unmatched junction nucleotides: 14. The V gene's germline CDR1 is KGHDR and CDR2 SFDVKD. CDR3 length: 17 amino acids. The CDR3 bases are TGTGCCACCATTGTTAAGGGACTAGGACTGCTCTACAATGAGCAGTTCTTC. Translated, it gives CATIVKGLGLLYNEQFF.

Details on this clonotype: Since no conserved phenylalanine or tryptophan closes the CDR3, a read error is the likely cause. V usage is TRBV6-1 and J usage is TRBJ2-2; weak D call: TRBD2 (6 bases). This CDR3 is built from 15 residues. Trimming shortened V by 10 bases and J by 3 bases, and 18 bases separated the two germline ends. Germline V CDR1 and CDR2: MNHNS, SASEGT. CDR3 amino acids: CAITAGNRDTGELFS. CDR3 in DNA: TGTGCCATCACGGCGGGGAATCGCGACACCGGGGAGCTGTTTTCT.